This T cell receptor beta chain was captured in a study of Graves' ophthalmopathy and Graves' hyperthyroidism (dated by TCRdb to 2016 to 2018). Describing the broader study: Peripheral blood samples were taken at the time of initial diagnosis, before any treatment was given. In total, some 140 blood samples were TCR-sequenced: approximately 40 ophthalmopathy, under 85 hyperthyroidism and some 17 hyperthyroidism-to-ophthalmopathy patients. An independent validation cohort comprised some 19 hyperthyroidism patients and 15 to 17 patients who later progressed from hyperthyroidism to ophthalmopathy. In more than five hyperthyroidism patients, the T-cell repertoires found in thyroid tissue were compared with those found in blood. After sampling, hyperthyroidism patients received methimazole starting at 30 mg daily, and ophthalmopathy patients received high-dose intravenous methylprednisolone. For training and testing, the 100 or so patients in the discovery cohort were randomly divided in a 7:3 ratio. To explore V-J signatures distinguishing ophthalmopathy from hyperthyroidism, a discovery set of about a hundred patients (about 41 ophthalmopathy, 57 stable hyperthyroidism) was enrolled. TCR beta repertoire signatures were used to distinguish Graves' ophthalmopathy from Graves' hyperthyroidism and to predict progression to ophthalmopathy.

Hyperthyroidism was defined as stable when no progression to ophthalmopathy occurred within 18 months of follow-up. Hyperthyroidism patients were newly diagnosed, with disease duration under 2 months, and aged 18 to 65 years. Anyone with other autoimmune diseases, uncontrolled infections, pregnancy or lactation was excluded from the study. Clinical symptoms, serum thyroxine, TRAb, thyroid ultrasound and orbital computed tomography formed the basis of the diagnosis. Using Ficoll-Paque density gradient centrifugation, PBMCs were isolated from 8.5 to 10 ml of fresh peripheral blood. Trizol reagent was used to extract the total RNA, and its quality was then checked on an Agilent 2100 Bioanalyzer. The CDR3 holds 14 amino acids from the cysteine to the phenylalanine. Of all the DNA, just the CDR3 is kept, 42 bases in frame from base 1. V is pared back by 5 bases and J by 3 bases, with 13 bases lying between the germline termini. Taken from the germline V gene, the CDR1 and CDR2 loops are SGHTA and FQGNSA.

For repertoire sequencing, the TCR beta CDR3 regions were amplified from RNA transcripts. HTBI primers and the Qiagen OneStep RT-PCR kit were used in a first-round RT-PCR, which was followed by a second-round multiplex PCR, size selection and purification. Libraries were sequenced on an Illumina HiSeq2000 using paired-end 100 bp reads. The paper's processing steps were these. SOAPnuke was used for read processing, and reads with adapters, uncalled bases, a mean Phred below 15, or no exact constant-primer or identifier match were discarded. COPE v1.2.5 was used to merge high-quality paired reads. Unique nucleotide sequences were defined as clonotypes and aligned to IMGT TRB V, D and J references using MiTCR v1.1. Only V-J combinations with frequency above 0.0001 were analysed, covering approximately 99% of repertoires. A TCR clonal expansion and chaos score per V-J combination was defined as the ratio of F50 clonal expansion to chaos observed in the TCRdist matrix. Welch's t-statistics and random forest were used to reduce the features to roughly 14 V-J combinations, which were then used as input to a naive Bayes classifier. The similarity between thyroid and blood repertoires was quantified using the Morisita-Horn index. The public reads were reanalyzed by TCRdb: fastp trimming at Q25, MiXCR alignment, in-frame beta chains only. For every CDR3 protein sequence, its rows merge into one entry that carries the most common genes and DNA. Here the V and J calls rest on TCRdb's processing, not on the authors' analysis. This sample comprises approximately 410,000 distinct CDR3 sequences, 15% of them detected only once. The leading ten clones occupy 5.5% to 8% of the sample.

In its sample, this clonotype was seen many times. Which antigen it targets is not known. No qualities accompany the bases; no much larger clone lies one base away. The paper as a whole reports these results and caveats: In validation, the model predicted ophthalmopathy progression with nearly 71% sensitivity and approximately 78% specificity; some 13 predicted patients were CT-confirmed with GO in a median of about 7.1 months. In cross-validation, the 13-signature model distinguished ophthalmopathy from stable hyperthyroidism with 87.88% sensitivity and roughly 81% specificity, while in the test set the corresponding values were 80% and 75%. Most of the expanded thyroid clonotypes with a frequency above 0.001 were also detected in blood, and it was suggested that the thyroid immune response may be reflected by blood repertoires. Sample size was not predetermined statistically, and investigators were not blinded to group allocation.

The specimen sequenced was peripheral blood. The receptor's source is a woman younger than 30 with stable Graves' hyperthyroidism. Donor details come from another sample of the same person, matched by shared clones. The rearrangement combines TRBV7-2 with TRBJ1-1; the D gene assignment is ambiguous. The CDR3 sequence is CASSPPSMDTEAFF. The DNA sequence is as follows: TGTGCCAGCAGCCCCCCTAGCATGGACACTGAAGCTTTCTTT.